Listed below are T cell receptor beta chains from one sample, sequenced in a study of early T cells in non-severe SARS-CoV-2 infection. TCRdb passed the 5' RACE reads through MiXCR, listing each CDR3 protein once. The sample holds some 120,000 distinct CDR3 sequences, about 15% seen once. The sample comprised whole blood. Receptors were obtained from an adult who was a healthcare worker with PCR-confirmed SARS-CoV-2 infection or an uninfected control (not recorded which). Each CDR3 is given with its conserved first and last residue. Fields, in order: CDR3 length, J gene, clone size, D gene, V gene, CDR3 DNA, CDR3 protein. A D gene is named only where the DNA matches it firmly. Clone size is stated in some rows and not others, as once, few, many or a class when expanded.

length: 15
J: TRBJ2-7
size: -
D: TRBD1
V: TRBV5-1
DNA: TGCGCCAGCAGCTTGGAACAGGGGGCCTTCTACGAGCAGTACTTC
CDR3: CASSLEQGAFYEQYF

length: 12
J: TRBJ1-2
size: -
D: -
V: TRBV5-1
DNA: TGCGCCAGCAGGAGAGAGGGAGATGGCTACACCTTC
CDR3: CASRREGDGYTF

length: 16
J: TRBJ1-1
size: -
D: -
V: TRBV5-4
DNA: TGTGCCAGCAGATCCAGTCCGACGGTGCCGAACACTGAAGCTTTCTTT
CDR3: CASRSSPTVPNTEAFF

length: 14
J: TRBJ2-3
size: -
D: -
V: TRBV5-6
DNA: TGTGCCAGCAGCTTGGCTACATACACAGATACGCAGTATTTT
CDR3: CASSLATYTDTQYF

length: 13
J: TRBJ2-2
size: -
D: -
V: TRBV7-8
DNA: TGTGCCAGCAGCTCCTTGGTGGGCGGGGAGCTGTTTTTT
CDR3: CASSSLVGGELFF

length: 15
J: TRBJ2-2
size: few
D: TRBD2
V: TRBV12-3/TRBV12-4
DNA: TGTGCCACCAAGACTAGCGGGGGATCCACCGGGGAGCTGTTTTTT
CDR3: CATKTSGGSTGELFF

length: 15
J: TRBJ2-1
size: -
D: TRBD2
V: TRBV4-1
DNA: TGCGCCAGCAGCCAGAGTTTAGCGGGGTCGAATGAGCAGTTCTTC
CDR3: CASSQSLAGSNEQFF

length: 14
J: TRBJ2-7
size: few
D: -
V: TRBV6-5
DNA: TGTGCCAGCAGCCCTGGGGGGCCCACCTACGAGCAGTACTTC
CDR3: CASSPGGPTYEQYF

length: 15
J: TRBJ2-1
size: medium-sized
D: TRBD2
V: TRBV6-4
DNA: TGTGCCAGCAGTGACAGAAGCGGGGGGGCAGGTGAGCAGTTCTTC
CDR3: CASSDRSGGAGEQFF

length: 14
J: TRBJ2-2
size: -
D: -
V: TRBV7-9
DNA: TGTGCCAGCAGCTTAATCTCGAACACCGGGGAGCTGTTTTTT
CDR3: CASSLISNTGELFF

length: 14
J: TRBJ1-1
size: few
D: TRBD1
V: TRBV5-1
DNA: TGCGCCAGCAGGGAACAGGGGATGAACACTGAAGCTTTCTTT
CDR3: CASREQGMNTEAFF

length: 15
J: TRBJ2-7
size: -
D: -
V: TRBV20-1
DNA: TGCAGTGCTAGAGCTACTGGGCCCCCCCCCTACGAGCAGTACTTC
CDR3: CSARATGPPPYEQYF

length: 14
J: TRBJ2-4
size: few
D: -
V: TRBV7-8
DNA: TGTGCCAGCAGCCCCACCGTCGCCAAAAACATTCAGTACTTC
CDR3: CASSPTVAKNIQYF

length: 17
J: TRBJ2-6
size: -
D: -
V: TRBV2
DNA: TGTGCCAGCAGCCCCTTCGAGGGAATAGGTGGGGCCAACGTCCTGACTTTC
CDR3: CASSPFEGIGGANVLTF